The T cell receptor beta chain under discussion was sequenced for a study of cytomegalovirus exposure and HLA in healthy donors. Looking at the study overall: T cells numbering about 200 million yielded 100 million to 120 million unique TCR beta sequences in an earlier analysis. Study-wide points: In a later analysis, at a false discovery rate of 0.05, under 20,000 TCR beta sequences were associated with HLA alleles. Presence/absence analyses assumed roughly uniform sequencing depth across donors, which may not hold.

Regarding this clone: Its cognate antigen is unknown.

This PCR relied on a set of 60 Vbeta primers and 13 Jbeta primers. Profiled with immunoSEQ multiplex PCR; TCRdb holds only in-frame clones, not every one. The table includes fewer than 200,000 clones, around 80% detected once. The CDR3 length is 12 residues. Per the germline V gene, CDR1 is LGHNT and CDR2 is FRNRAP. V dropped 8 bases and J dropped 2 bases, with 9 bases sitting between them. The material sequenced was PBMCs. The V call is TRBV12-5, the J call TRBJ2-5; D is unresolved. The sequence was collected from a female donor in good health and CMV-seronegative. CDR3 sequence reads: CASCVDQETQYF. The CDR3 DNA reads as TGTGCTAGTTGCGTAGATCAAGAGACCCAGTACTTC.